This TCR beta chain was sequenced in a study of response to subunit inactivated influenza vaccine. This clonotype turned up a few times. Antigen unknown. Study-level results: A suggestion made by the authors is that each seasonal influenza vaccination recruits few new T cells.

TCRdb fed the RT-PCR reads into MiXCR, producing one record per CDR3 protein. Among 560,000 or so distinct CDR3 sequences listed, less than 8% were seen once. This CDR3 spans 14 amino acids. Germline CDR1 reads SGHAT; CDR2 reads FQNNGV. The V gene lost 0 bases and the J gene lost 9 bases, with 14 bases spanning the gap. The rearrangement links TRBV11-2 to TRBJ1-1, with unresolved D. The starting material was PBMCs from blood, obtained 23 to 25 months after vaccination. The TCR comes from a man aged 45 to 70 who received an inactivated influenza vaccine. CDR3 sequence: CASSLDSRGRQAFF. CDR3 bases: TGTGCCAGCAGCTTAGATAGTAGAGGCAGGCAAGCTTTCTTT.